The 14 T cell receptor beta chains presented below share a single source sample, sequenced in a study of T cells in Graves' hyperthyroidism and ophthalmopathy. TCR beta CDR3 sequences were amplified from RNA transcripts. With the HTBI primer set, the TCR CDR3 went through a first round of RT-PCR. A single record per CDR3 protein comes from TCRdb applying MiXCR to the multiplex PCR reads. This table has approximately 320,000 distinct CDR3 sequences, around a sixth appearing once. Specimen: blood. The receptors stem from a man younger than 45 with Graves' hyperthyroidism.

This clonotype came up many times. This chain uses TRBV18 with TRBJ2-6; D not certain. This CDR3 spans 15 amino acids. CDR1 is KGHSH and CDR2 is LQKENI in the germline V gene. Trimming cost V 0 bases and J 0 bases, with 3 bases left between them. For the CDR3, the DNA is TGTGCCAGCTCACCACCCGTCTCTGGGGCCAACGTCCTGACTTTC. It is translated as CASSPPVSGANVLTF.

Many counts were recorded for this clonotype. V usage is TRBV7-2 and J usage is TRBJ1-1; 7 positions match TRBD1. Germline assignment: CDR1 SGHTA and CDR2 FQGNSA. The V gene end was trimmed by 3 bases and the J gene end by 3 bases; junction bases not matched to a gene: 7. This CDR3 is built from 15 residues. CDR3 protein: CASSFRDSGDTEAFF. CDR3 bases: TGTGCCAGCAGCTTCAGGGACAGCGGGGACACTGAAGCTTTCTTT.

This clonotype appeared many times. The genes are TRBV11-1 and TRBJ1-1; perhaps TRBD1 as D (6 bases). The CDR3 covers 15 residues. Germline V CDR1 and CDR2: SGHAT, FQDESV (reference sequence). V was pared by 2 bases and J by 4 bases, with 14 bases between. The CDR3 sequence: CASSLFTTGPTEAFF. CDR3 in DNA: TGTGCCAGCAGCTTATTTACAACAGGGCCCACTGAAGCTTTCTTT.

This clonotype was counted ten times or more. The chain links TRBV3-1 to TRBJ1-2; TRBD1 aligns across 7 bases. This CDR3 spans 15 amino acids. From germline, CDR1 is LGHDT and CDR2 YNNKEL (reference sequence). V lost 7 bases and J lost 8; bases outside the gene matches: 16. CDR3 nucleotide sequence: TGTGCCAGCACCCCTAGACAGGGCAACTACCTGGGCTACACCTTC. Its translation: CASTPRQGNYLGYTF. Full variable domain (missing parts from reference TRBV3-1 and TRBJ1-2): DTAVSQTPKYLVTQMGNDKSIKCEQNLGHDTMYWYKQDSKKFLKIMFSYNNKELIINETVPNRFSPKSPDKAHLNLHINSLELGDSAVYFCASTPRQGNYLGYTFGSGTRLTVV.

This clonotype was seen at least ten times. This chain connects TRBV18 to TRBJ2-5; the D is unclear. V lost 3 bases, J lost 3 bases, and 2 bases lay in between. Germline V gene sequence: CDR1 KGHSH, CDR2 LQKENI. The CDR3 is 11 amino acids. The CDR3 DNA follows: TGTGCCAGCTCACCCAAAGAGACCCAGTACTTC. Protein: CASSPKETQYF.

The chain uses TRBV19 and TRBJ1-1; 10 nucleotides align to TRBD1. The V segment lost 6 bases and the J segment 8 bases; nucleotides outside the gene matches: 3. CDR1 LNHDA and CDR2 SQIVND come from the germline V gene (reference sequence). The CDR3 is made up of 12 amino acids. The CDR3 region is CASRDRGEEAFF. The CDR3 nucleotides are TGTGCCAGTAGGGACAGGGGGGAGGAAGCTTTCTTT. Combining the CDR3 with reference TRBV19 and TRBJ1-1 gives the whole variable domain DGGITQSPKYLFRKEGQNVTLSCEQNLNHDAMYWYRQDPGQGLRLIYYSQIVNDFQKGDIAEGYSVSREKKESFPLTVTSAQKNPTAFYLCASRDRGEEAFFGQGTRLTVV.

This clonotype was seen a handful of times. The genes are TRBV9 and TRBJ2-7; a weak D match, TRBD2 (5 bases). The CDR3 sequence is 14 residues long. Germline CDR1 is SGDLS and CDR2 is YYNGEE. Trimming removed 0 bases at V and 0 bases at J, with 7 bases between. The CDR3 reads CASSVEAVSYEQYF. CDR3 DNA: TGTGCCAGCAGCGTAGAAGCGGTCTCCTACGAGCAGTACTTC.

Many counts were recorded for this clonotype. The chain links TRBV9 to TRBJ1-3, with no clear D. The germline CDR1 and CDR2 sequences are SGDLS and YYNGEE. This CDR3 has 13 residues. V lost 4 bases, J lost 5 bases, and 10 bases lay in between. The CDR3 region is CASSHRFRNTIYF. The CDR3 DNA follows: TGTGCCAGCAGCCACCGTTTCCGAAACACCATATATTTT.

The chain uses TRBV6-1 and TRBJ1-3; D is unresolved. With 6 bases removed from V and 0 bases from J, the gap between germline ends came to 15 bases. The V gene's germline CDR1 is MNHNS and CDR2 SASEGT. The CDR3 totals 16 residues. The DNA of the CDR3 is TGTGCCAGCAGCAGGAGCTGGGCAGACTCTGGAAACACCATATATTTT. This gives the protein CASSRSWADSGNTIYF.

This sequence joins TRBV5-1 and TRBJ2-2, with unresolved D. The CDR3 length is 14 residues. V gave up 7 bases and J gave up 0 bases, with 10 bases separating them. Looked up from germline, CDR1 is SGHRS and CDR2 is YFSETQ. As DNA, the CDR3 is TGCGCCAGCGGTGCGGAGCCGAACACCGGGGAGCTGTTTTTT. Protein: CASGAEPNTGELFF.

This clonotype was found many times. The chain links TRBV2 to TRBJ1-5; D unclear. V gave up 5 bases and J gave up 3 bases, with 8 bases separating them. Germline CDR1 is SNHLY and CDR2 is FYNNEI. CDR3 length equals 13 residues. The CDR3 loop reads CASSYMINQPQHF. DNA for the CDR3: TGTGCCAGCAGTTACATGATCAATCAGCCCCAGCATTTT. Based on the CDR3 plus reference TRBV2 and TRBJ1-5, the full variable domain is EPEVTQTPSHQVTQMGQEVILRCVPISNHLYFYWYRQILGQKVEFLVSFYNNEISEKSEIFDDQFSVERPDGSNFTLKIRSTKLEDSAMYFCASSYMINQPQHFGDGTRLSIL.

This clonotype came up many times. The chain recombines TRBV12-3 or TRBV12-4 with TRBJ1-1, with unresolved D. The CDR3 sequence is 15 residues long. V shed 6 bases and J shed 1 base, with 15 bases lying between them. The CDR3 protein is CASSLSTGWNTEAFF. DNA of the CDR3: TGTGCCAGCAGCCTATCCACGGGATGGAACACTGAAGCTTTCTTT.

This clonotype was observed at least ten times. The V and J genes are TRBV7-2 and TRBJ2-3; no reliable D call. This CDR3 region has 14 residues. CDR1 is SGHTA, CDR2 FQGNSA, per germline. Trimming stripped 3 bases from V and 4 bases from J, with 11 bases between. The CDR3 is CASSFNRNADTQYF. The CDR3 DNA is TGTGCCAGCAGCTTCAACCGAAACGCAGATACGCAGTATTTT.

This clonotype has a count of ten or more. The chain employs TRBV20-1 and TRBJ2-1, with a weak D call TRBD2 (6 bases). This CDR3 contains 14 residues. The germline gives CDR1 DFQATT, CDR2 SNEGSKA (reference sequence). The CDR3 DNA reads as TGCAGCCACCTAGCCCACACTAGCCTCAATGAGCAGTTCTTC. Amino acids: CSHLAHTSLNEQFF.